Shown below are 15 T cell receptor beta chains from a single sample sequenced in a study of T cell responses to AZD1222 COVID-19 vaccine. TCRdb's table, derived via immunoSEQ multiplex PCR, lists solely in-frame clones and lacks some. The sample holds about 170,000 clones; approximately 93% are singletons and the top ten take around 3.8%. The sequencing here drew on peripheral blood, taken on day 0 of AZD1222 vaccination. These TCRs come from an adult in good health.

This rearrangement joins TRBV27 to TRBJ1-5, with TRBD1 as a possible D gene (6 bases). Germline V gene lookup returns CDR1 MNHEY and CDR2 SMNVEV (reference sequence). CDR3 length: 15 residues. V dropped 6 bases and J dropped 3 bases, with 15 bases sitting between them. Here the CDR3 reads CASRPRTVPNQPQHF. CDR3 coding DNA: TGTGCCAGCAGGCCACGGACAGTTCCCAATCAGCCCCAGCATTTT.

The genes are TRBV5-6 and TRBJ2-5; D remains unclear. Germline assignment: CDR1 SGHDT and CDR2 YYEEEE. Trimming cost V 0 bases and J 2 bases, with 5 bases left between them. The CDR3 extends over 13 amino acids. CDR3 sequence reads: CASSLDEQETQYF. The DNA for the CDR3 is TGTGCCAGCAGCTTGGATGAGCAAGAGACCCAGTACTTC.

DNA of the CDR3: TGTGCCAGCACATGGAGCTCCTATAATTCACCCCTCCACTTT. It translates to CASTWSSYNSPLHF. The chain uses TRBV7-9 and TRBJ1-6; D is ambiguous. The CDR3 runs 14 residues. Germline lookup yields CDR1 SEHNR and CDR2 FQNEAQ (reference sequence). Between the trimmed V and J ends, which lost 7 bases and 0 bases, there was a span of 7 bases.

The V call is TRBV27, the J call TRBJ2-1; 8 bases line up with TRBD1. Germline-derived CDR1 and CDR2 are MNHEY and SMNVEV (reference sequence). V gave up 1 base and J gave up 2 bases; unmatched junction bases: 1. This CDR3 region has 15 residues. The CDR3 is CASSLWDRPYNEQFF. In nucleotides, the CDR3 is TGTGCCAGCAGTTTATGGGACAGGCCCTACAATGAGCAGTTCTTC.

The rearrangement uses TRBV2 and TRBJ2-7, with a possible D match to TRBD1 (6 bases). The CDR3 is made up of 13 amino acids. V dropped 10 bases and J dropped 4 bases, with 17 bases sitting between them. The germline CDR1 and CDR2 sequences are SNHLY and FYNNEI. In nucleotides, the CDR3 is TGTGCCACCAGGACAGATAATACGTACGAGCAGTACTTC. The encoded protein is CATRTDNTYEQYF.

CDR3 nucleotides: TGTGCCAGCAGCTTAGGCCTAGGGCCTAGCAGGAGCCCAGATACGCAGTATTTT. Translated, it gives CASSLGLGPSRSPDTQYF. V is TRBV11-2 and J is TRBJ2-3; a weak D match, TRBD2 (5 bases). CDR3 length: 18 residues. Germline V gene sequence: CDR1 SGHAT, CDR2 FQNNGV. Between the trimmed V and J ends, which lost 1 base and 4 bases, there was a span of 21 bases.

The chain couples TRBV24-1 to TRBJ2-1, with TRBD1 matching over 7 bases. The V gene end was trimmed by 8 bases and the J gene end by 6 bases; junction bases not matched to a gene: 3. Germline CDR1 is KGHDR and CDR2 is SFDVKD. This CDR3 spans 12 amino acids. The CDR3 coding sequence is TGTGCCACCATGGGACAGTCCAATGAGCAGTTCTTC. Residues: CATMGQSNEQFF.

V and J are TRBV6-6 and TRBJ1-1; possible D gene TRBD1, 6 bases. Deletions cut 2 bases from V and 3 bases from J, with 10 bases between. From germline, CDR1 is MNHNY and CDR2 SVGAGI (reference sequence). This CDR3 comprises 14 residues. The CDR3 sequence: CASSYRQEDTEAFF. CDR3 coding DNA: TGTGCCAGCAGTTACCGACAGGAGGACACTGAAGCTTTCTTT.

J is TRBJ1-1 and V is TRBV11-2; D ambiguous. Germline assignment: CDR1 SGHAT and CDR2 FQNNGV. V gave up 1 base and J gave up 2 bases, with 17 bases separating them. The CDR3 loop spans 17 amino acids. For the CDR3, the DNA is TGTGCCAGCAGCTTAGTTCACGGGAAGACAAGAAACACTGAAGCTTTCTTT. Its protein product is CASSLVHGKTRNTEAFF.

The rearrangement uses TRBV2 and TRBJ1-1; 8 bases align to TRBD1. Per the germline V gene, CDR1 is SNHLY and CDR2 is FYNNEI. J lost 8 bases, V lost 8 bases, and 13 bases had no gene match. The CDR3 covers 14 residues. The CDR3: CASVLTLTGGEAFF. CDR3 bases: TGTGCCAGCGTCCTCACCCTTACAGGGGGAGAAGCTTTCTTT.

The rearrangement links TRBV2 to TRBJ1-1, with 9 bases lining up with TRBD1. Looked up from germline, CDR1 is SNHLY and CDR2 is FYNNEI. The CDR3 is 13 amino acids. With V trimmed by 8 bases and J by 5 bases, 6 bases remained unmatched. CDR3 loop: CASSGTGRTEAFF. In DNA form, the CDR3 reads TGTGCCAGCTCAGGGACAGGGCGGACTGAAGCTTTCTTT.

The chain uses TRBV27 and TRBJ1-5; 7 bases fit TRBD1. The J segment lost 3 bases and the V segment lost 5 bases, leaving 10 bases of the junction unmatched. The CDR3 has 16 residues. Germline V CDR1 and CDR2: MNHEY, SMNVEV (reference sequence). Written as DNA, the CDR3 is TGTGCCAGCAGTGCACGGGGACAGAGCAACAATCAGCCCCAGCATTTT. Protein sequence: CASSARGQSNNQPQHF.

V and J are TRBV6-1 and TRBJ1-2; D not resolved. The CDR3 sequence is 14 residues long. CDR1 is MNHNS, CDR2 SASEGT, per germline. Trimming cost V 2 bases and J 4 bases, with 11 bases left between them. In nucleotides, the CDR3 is TGTGCCAGCAGTGAACGGAGGGCTGGCTATGGCTACACCTTC. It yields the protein CASSERRAGYGYTF.

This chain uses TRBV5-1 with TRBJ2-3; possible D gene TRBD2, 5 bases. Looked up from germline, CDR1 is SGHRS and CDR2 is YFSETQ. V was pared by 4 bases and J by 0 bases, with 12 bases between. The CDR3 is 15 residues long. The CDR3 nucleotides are TGCGCCAGCAGCGACCTTGGAGGTAGCACAGATACGCAGTATTTT. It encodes CASSDLGGSTDTQYF.

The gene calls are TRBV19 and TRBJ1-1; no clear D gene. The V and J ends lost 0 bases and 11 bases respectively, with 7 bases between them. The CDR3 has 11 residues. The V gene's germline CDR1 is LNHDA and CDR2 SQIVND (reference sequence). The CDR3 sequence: CASSIDLGAFF. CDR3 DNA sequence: TGTGCCAGTAGTATAGATCTCGGGGCTTTCTTT.